This TCR beta chain was profiled in a study of T-cell memory formation after mild COVID-19. Study-wide results and limits: Largely, contracting CD4+ clones fell within CM and EM, and contracting CD8+ clones within EMRA. Pre-infection memory showed some responding clones, and this suggested that cross-reactive memory joined. Contracting clones, day 15 to 85, had balanced CD4/CD8, and later expanders favored CD4+.

V lost 6 bases and J lost 3, with 12 bases in between. The CDR3 has 13 residues. Each CDR3 protein gets one entry after TCRdb re-called the 5' RACE reads with MiXCR. The sample lists roughly 280,000 distinct CDR3 sequences, 8.2% occurring once. The table lists this clonotype with many counts. What it binds is unknown. The sequencing input was PBMCs or a T cell subset sorted from them (not recorded which). The chain links TRBV12-3 or TRBV12-4 to TRBJ2-7; a weak D match, TRBD1 (5 bases). The receptor comes from a man younger than 35 who had mild COVID-19 (a few samples of this study predate the infection). Cell type and time point are not known. CDR3 sequence reads: CASRPQGIYEQYV. CDR3 DNA: TGTGCCAGCAGGCCCCAGGGTATCTACGAGCAGTACGTC.